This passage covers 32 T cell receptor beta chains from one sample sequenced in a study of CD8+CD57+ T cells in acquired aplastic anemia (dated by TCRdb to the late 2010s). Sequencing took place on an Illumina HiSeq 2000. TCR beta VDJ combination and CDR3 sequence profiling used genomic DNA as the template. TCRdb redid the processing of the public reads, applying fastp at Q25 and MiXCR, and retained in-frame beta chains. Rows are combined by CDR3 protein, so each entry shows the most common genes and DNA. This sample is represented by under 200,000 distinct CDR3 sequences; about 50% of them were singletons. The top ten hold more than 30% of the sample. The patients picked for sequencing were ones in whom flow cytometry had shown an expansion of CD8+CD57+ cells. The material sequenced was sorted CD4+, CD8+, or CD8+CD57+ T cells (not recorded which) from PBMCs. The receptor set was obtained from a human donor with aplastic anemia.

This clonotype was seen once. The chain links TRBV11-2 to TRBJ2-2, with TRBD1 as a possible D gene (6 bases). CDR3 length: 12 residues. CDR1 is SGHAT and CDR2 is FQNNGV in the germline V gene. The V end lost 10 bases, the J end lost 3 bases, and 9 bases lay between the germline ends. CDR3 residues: CANHRDTGELFF. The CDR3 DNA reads TGTGCCAACCACAGGGACACCGGGGAGCTGTTTTTT. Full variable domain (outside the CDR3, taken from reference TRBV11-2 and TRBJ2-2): EAGVAQSPRYKIIEKRQSVAFWCNPISGHATLYWYQQILGQGPKLLIQFQNNGVVDDSQLPKDRFSAERLKGVDSTLKIQPAKLEDSAVYLCANHRDTGELFFGEGSRLTVL.

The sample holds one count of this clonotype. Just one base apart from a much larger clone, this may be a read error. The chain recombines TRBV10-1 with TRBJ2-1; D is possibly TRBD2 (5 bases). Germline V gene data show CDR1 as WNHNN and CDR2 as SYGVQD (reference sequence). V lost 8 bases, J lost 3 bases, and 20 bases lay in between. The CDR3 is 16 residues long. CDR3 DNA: TGCGCCAGCGGCCAAGACGATCAGGCGGGCTACAATGAGCAGTTCTTC. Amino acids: CASGQDDQAGYNEQFF.

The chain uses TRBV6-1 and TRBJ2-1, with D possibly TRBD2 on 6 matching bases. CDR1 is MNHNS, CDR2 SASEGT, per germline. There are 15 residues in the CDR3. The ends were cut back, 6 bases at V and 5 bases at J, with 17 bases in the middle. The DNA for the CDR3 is TGTGCCAGCAGACACCCCCCTCGGGGGAACAATGAGCAGTTCTTC. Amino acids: CASRHPPRGNNEQFF.

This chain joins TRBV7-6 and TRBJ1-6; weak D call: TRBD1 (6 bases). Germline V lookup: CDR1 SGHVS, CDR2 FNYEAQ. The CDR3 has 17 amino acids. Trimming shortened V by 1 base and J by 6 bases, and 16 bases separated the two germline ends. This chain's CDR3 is CASSLGTGTRTNSPLHF. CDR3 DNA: TGTGCCAGCAGCTTAGGAACCGGGACAAGGACTAATTCACCCCTCCACTTT.

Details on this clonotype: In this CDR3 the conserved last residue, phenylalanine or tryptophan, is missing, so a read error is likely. CDR3 coding DNA: TGTGCCAGCAGCTACTCCCACCGGGACAGCCAAGAGACCCAGTACCTC. Amino acid sequence: CASSYSHRDSQETQYL. V is TRBV7-6 and J is TRBJ2-5; TRBD1 aligns across 7 bases. From germline, CDR1 is SGHVS and CDR2 FNYEAQ. V trimming: 4 bases; J trimming: 1 base; junction bases outside the gene matches: 9. This CDR3 has 16 amino acids.

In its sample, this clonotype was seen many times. CDR3 residues: CASSQDLGGNIQYF. For the CDR3, the DNA is TGTGCCAGCAGCCAAGATCTAGGAGGAAACATTCAGTACTTC. This chain uses TRBV4-2 with TRBJ2-4, with D possibly matching TRBD2 (5 bases). CDR3 length: 14 residues. Trimming cost V 0 bases and J 6 bases, with 9 bases left between them. Germline-derived CDR1 and CDR2 are LGHNA and YNFKEQ.

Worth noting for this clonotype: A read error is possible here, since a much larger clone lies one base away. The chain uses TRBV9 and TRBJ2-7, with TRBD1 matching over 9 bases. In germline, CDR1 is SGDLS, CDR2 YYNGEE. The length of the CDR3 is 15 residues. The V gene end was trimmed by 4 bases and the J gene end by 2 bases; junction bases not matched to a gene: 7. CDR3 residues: CASSPRDRAPYEQYF. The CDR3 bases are TGTGCCAGCAGCCCCCGGGACAGGGCCCCCTACGAGCAGTACTTC.

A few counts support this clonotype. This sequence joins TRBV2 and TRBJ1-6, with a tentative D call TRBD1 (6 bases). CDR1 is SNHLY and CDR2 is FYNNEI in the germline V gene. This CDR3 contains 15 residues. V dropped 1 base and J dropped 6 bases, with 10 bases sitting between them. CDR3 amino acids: CASSEGTVFNSPLHF. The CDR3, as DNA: TGTGCCAGCAGTGAAGGGACAGTCTTTAATTCACCCCTCCACTTT.

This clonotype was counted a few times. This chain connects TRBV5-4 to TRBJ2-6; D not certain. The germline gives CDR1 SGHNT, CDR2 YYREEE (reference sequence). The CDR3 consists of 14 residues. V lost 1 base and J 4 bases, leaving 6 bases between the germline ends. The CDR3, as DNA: TGTGCCAGCAGCTTGCTGGGCGGGGCCAACGTCCTGACTTTC. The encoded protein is CASSLLGGANVLTF.

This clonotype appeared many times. Written as DNA, the CDR3 is TGTGCCAGCAGTTACCTTTTAGGGCAGACGAACACTGAAGCTTTCTTT. Its protein product is CASSYLLGQTNTEAFF. V usage is TRBV6-5 and J usage is TRBJ1-1; D remains ambiguous. The germline V gene encodes CDR1 MNHEY and CDR2 SVGAGI. Trimming pared 2 bases from V and 1 base from J, leaving 14 bases between. The CDR3 loop spans 16 amino acids.

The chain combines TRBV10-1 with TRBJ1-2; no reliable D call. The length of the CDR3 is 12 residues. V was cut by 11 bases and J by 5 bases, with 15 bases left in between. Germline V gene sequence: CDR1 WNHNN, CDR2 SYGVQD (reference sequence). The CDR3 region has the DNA TGCGCCGCGGCCGGGGAGGGATATGGCTACACCTTC. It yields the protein CAAAGEGYGYTF.

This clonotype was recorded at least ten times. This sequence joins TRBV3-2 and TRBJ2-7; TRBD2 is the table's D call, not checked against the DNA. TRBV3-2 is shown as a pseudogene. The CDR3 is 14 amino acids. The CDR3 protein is CASSPRGTSYEQYF. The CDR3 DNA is TGTGCCAGCAGCCCCCGCGGGACCTCCTACGAGCAGTACTTC.

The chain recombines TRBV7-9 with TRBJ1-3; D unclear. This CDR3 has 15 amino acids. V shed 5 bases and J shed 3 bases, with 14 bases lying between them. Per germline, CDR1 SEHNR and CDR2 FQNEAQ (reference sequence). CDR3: CASSPAPGVGNTIYF. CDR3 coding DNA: TGTGCCAGCAGCCCAGCCCCGGGAGTTGGAAACACCATATATTTT.

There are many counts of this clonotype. Here the CDR3 DNA reads TGTGCCAGCACCCCGAGGGGGGACAGCTATAGCAATCAGCCCCAGCATTTT. This sequence encodes CASTPRGDSYSNQPQHF. The chain combines TRBV2 with TRBJ1-5; 7 positions agree with TRBD1. The CDR3 is 17 amino acids. Germline trimming cut 7 bases from V and 0 bases from J; bases unmatched to any gene: 12. CDR1 and CDR2 from the germline V gene are SNHLY and FYNNEI.

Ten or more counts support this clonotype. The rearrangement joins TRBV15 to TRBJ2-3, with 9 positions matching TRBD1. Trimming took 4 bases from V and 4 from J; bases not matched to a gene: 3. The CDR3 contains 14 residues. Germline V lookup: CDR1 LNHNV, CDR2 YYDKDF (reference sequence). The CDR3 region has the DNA TGTGCCACCAGCAATAGACAGGGGGCAGATACGCAGTATTTT. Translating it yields CATSNRQGADTQYF.

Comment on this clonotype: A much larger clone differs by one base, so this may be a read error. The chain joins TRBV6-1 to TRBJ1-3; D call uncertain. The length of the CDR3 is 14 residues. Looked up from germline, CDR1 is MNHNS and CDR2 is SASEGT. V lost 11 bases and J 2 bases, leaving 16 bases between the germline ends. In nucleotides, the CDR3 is TGTGCCCCGCCAAGGGTCCACCCTGGAAACACCATATATTTT. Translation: CAPPRVHPGNTIYF.

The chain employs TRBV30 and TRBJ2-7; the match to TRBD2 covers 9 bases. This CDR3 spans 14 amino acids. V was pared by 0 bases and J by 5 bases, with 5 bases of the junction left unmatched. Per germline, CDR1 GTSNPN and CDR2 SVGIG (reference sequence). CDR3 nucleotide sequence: TGTGCCTGGAGTGTAGGCGGGAGGGCCAACGAGCAGTACTTC. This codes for CAWSVGGRANEQYF.

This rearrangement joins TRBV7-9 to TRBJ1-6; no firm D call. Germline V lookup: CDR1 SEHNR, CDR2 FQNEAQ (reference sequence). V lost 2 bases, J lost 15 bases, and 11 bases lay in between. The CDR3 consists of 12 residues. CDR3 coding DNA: TGTGCCAGCAGCTTAAGGGTGGCTAGCCTCCACTTT. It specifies CASSLRVASLHF.

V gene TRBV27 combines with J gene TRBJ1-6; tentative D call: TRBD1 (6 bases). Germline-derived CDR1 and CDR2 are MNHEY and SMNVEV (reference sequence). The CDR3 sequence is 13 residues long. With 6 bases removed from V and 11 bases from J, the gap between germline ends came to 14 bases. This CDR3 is CASRDSNFPPLHF. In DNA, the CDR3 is TGTGCCAGCAGGGACAGCAATTTTCCACCCCTCCACTTT.

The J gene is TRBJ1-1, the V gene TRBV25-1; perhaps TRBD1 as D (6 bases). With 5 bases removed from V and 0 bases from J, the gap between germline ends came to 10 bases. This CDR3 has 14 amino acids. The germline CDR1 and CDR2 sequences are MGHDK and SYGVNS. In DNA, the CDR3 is TGTGCCAGCAGTCAGACAGGCCTGAACACTGAAGCTTTCTTT. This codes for CASSQTGLNTEAFF.

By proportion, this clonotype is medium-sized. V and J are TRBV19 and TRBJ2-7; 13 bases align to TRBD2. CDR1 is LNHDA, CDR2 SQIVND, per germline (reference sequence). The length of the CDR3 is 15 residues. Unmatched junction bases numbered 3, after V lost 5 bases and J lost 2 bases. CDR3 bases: TGTGCCAGTAGTGTGGGGACTAGCGGGACCTACGAGCAGTACTTC. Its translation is CASSVGTSGTYEQYF.

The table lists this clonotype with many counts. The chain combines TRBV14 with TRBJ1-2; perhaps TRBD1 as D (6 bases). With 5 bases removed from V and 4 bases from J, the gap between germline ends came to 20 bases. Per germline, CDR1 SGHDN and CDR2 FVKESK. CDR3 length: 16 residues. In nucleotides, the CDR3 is TGTGCCAGCAGCTATTCAGTCGGACAGAGCCTCTATGGCTACACCTTC. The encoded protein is CASSYSVGQSLYGYTF.

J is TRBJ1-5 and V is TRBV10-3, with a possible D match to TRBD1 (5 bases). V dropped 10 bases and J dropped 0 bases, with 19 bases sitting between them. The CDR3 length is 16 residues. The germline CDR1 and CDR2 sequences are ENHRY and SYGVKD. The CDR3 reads CANTTGTEYSNQPQHF. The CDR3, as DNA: TGTGCCAACACAACCGGGACGGAATATAGCAATCAGCCCCAGCATTTT.

CDR3 nucleotides: TGTGCCAGTAGTAGAGGGGGAGGGGAGCAACAGCCCCAGCATTTT. Encoded protein: CASSRGGGEQQPQHF. The V gene is TRBV19, the J gene TRBJ1-5; TRBD1 might be the D (6 bases). Germline assignment: CDR1 LNHDA and CDR2 SQIVND (reference sequence). The CDR3 is made up of 15 amino acids. V was trimmed by 4 bases and J by 7 bases, leaving 17 bases between them.

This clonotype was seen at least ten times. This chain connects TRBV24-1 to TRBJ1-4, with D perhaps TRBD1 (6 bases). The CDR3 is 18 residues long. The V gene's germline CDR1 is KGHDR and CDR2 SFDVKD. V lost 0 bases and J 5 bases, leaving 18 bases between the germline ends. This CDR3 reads CATSDLTGLGGGNEKLFF. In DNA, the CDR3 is TGTGCCACCAGTGATTTGACGGGGTTGGGGGGCGGCAATGAAAAACTGTTTTTT.

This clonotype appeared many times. The DNA of the CDR3 is TGCGCCAGCAGCCACTCCGGGTTCCTACAAGAGACCCAGTACTTC. Amino acids: CASSHSGFLQETQYF. The rearrangement links TRBV4-3 to TRBJ2-5; D unresolved. V dropped 3 bases and J dropped 2 bases, with 13 bases sitting between them. The CDR3 is 15 residues long. CDR1 is LGHNA and CDR2 is YSLEER in the germline V gene.

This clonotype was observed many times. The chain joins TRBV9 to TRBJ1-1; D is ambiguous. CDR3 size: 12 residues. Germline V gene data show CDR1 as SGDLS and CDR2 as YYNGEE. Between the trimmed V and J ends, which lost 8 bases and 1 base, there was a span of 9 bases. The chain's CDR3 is CASVGENTEAFF. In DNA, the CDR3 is TGTGCCAGTGTGGGTGAGAACACTGAAGCTTTCTTT.

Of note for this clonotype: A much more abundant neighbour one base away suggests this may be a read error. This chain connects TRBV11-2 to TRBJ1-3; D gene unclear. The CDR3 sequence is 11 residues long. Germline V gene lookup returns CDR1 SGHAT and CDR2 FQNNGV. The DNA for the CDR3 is TGTGCCAGCAGTACTTTTGGCGGCATACATTTT. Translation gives CASSTFGGIHF.

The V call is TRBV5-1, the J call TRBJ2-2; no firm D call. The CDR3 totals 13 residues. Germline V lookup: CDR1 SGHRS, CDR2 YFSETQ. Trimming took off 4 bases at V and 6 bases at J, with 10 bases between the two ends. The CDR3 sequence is CASSPKNSGELFF. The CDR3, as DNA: TGCGCCAGCAGCCCCAAAAACTCCGGGGAGCTGTTTTTT.

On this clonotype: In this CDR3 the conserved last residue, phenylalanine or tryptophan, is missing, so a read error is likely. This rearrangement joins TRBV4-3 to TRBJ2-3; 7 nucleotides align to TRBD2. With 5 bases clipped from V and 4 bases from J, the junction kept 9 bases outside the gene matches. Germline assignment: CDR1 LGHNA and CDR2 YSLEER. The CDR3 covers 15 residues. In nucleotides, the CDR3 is TGCGCCAGCAGCTTGACGGCGGGAGCGGCAGATACGCAGTATCTT. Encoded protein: CASSLTAGAADTQYL.

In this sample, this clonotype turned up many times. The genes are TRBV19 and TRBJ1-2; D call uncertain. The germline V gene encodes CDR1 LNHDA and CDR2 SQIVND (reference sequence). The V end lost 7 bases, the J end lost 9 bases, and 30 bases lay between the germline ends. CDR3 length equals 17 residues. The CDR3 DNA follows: TGTGCCAGTACCTCGACCCGGGAGAAAAGGTCCAAGAAGAGCTACACCTTC. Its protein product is CASTSTREKRSKKSYTF.

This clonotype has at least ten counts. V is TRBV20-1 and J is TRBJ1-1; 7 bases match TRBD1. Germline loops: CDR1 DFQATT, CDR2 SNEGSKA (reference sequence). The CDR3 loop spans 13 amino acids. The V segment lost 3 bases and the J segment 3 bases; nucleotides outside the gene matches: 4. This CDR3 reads CSASTGTDTEAFF. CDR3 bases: TGCAGTGCTAGCACCGGGACAGACACTGAAGCTTTCTTT.